This TCR beta chain was sequenced for a study of cytomegalovirus exposure and HLA in healthy donors. Study-level points and caveats: Most TCR beta V segments were productive about 87% or about 30% of the time in an earlier analysis. Cytomegalovirus-associated TCR beta chains were listed, numbering 150 to 200.

The PCR made use of 60 Vbeta and 13 Jbeta primers. Clones were sequenced by immunoSEQ multiplex PCR, and TCRdb holds only the in-frame ones, with some missing. The table has 150,000 to 200,000 clones, roughly 85% seen once. Comments on this clone: Its antigen is not known.

This CDR3 region has 17 residues. CDR1 and CDR2 from the germline V gene are SGHTA and FQGNSA. The junction had 12 bases not matched to a gene; V was cut back by 5 bases and J by 5 bases. The sequence derives from a man younger than 35 in good health and CMV-seropositive. Specimen: PBMCs. This chain links TRBV7-2 with TRBJ2-7, with 13 bases matching TRBD2. CDR3 loop: CASSQTSGGPRKDEQYF. As DNA, the CDR3 is TGTGCCAGCAGCCAGACTAGCGGGGGGCCGCGTAAGGACGAGCAGTACTTC.